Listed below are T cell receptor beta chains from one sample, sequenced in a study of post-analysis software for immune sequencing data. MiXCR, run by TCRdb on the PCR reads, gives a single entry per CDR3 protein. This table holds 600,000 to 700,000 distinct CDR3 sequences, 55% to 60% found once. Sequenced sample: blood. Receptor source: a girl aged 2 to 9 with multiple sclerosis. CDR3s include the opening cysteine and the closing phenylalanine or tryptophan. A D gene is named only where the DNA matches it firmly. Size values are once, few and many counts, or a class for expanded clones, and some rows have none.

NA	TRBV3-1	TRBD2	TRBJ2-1	CASSQEMSGSNNEQFF	TGTGCCAGCAGCCAAGAGATGAGCGGGAGTAACAATGAGCAGTTCTTC
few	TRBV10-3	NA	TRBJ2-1	CAISDGGGEQFF	TGTGCCATCAGTGATGGGGGCGGTGAGCAGTTCTTC
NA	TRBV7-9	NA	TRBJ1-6	CASNGGDYSPLHF	TGTGCCAGCAACGGGGGGGATTATTCACCCCTCCACTTT
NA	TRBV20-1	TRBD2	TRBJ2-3	CSARVWGGTQYF	TGCAGTGCTAGAGTCTGGGGAGGGACGCAGTATTTT
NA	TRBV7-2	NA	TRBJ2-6	CASSLVSGNSGANVLTF	TGTGCCAGCAGCTTAGTGTCAGGGAACTCTGGGGCCAACGTCCTGACTTTC
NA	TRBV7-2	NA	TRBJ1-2	CSSGTNDYGYTF	TGTTCTTCCGGGACCAACGACTATGGCTACACCTTC
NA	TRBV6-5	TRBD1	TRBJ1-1	CASSYARTGGAGYTEAFF	TGTGCCAGCAGTTACGCCCGGACAGGGGGCGCCGGTTACACTGAAGCTTTCTTT
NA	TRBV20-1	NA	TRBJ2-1	CSASGVQYNEQFF	TGCAGTGCCTCGGGGGTACAATACAATGAGCAGTTCTTC
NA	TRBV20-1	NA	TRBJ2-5	CSANRADATQETQYF	TGCAGTGCTAACAGGGCGGACGCGACCCAAGAGACCCAGTACTTC
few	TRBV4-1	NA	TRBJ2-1	CASSYPGWPNEQFF	TGCGCCAGCAGCTACCCTGGGTGGCCCAATGAGCAGTTCTTC
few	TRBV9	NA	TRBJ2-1	CASSRTSTDEQFF	TGTGCCAGCAGCCGTACTAGTACCGATGAGCAGTTCTTC
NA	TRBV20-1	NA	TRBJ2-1	CSARDVGRVIRNEQFF	TGCAGTGCTAGAGATGTCGGTAGGGTGATCCGGAATGAGCAGTTCTTC
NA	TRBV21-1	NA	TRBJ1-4	CASSTGRDNEKLFF	TGTGCCAGCAGCACGGGCAGGGATAATGAAAAACTGTTTTTT
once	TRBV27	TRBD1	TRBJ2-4	CASSFQTGAKNIQYF	TGTGCCAGCAGTTTTCAGACAGGGGCCAAAAACATTCAGTACTTC
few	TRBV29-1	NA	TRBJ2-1	CSVEGPHSYNEQFF	TGCAGCGTTGAGGGACCCCACTCCTACAATGAGCAGTTCTTC
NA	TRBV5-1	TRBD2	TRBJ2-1	CASSLDRGLAGLYEQFF	TGCGCCAGCAGCTTGGATCGGGGATTAGCGGGACTCTATGAGCAGTTCTTC
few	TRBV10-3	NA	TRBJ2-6	CAISDSGAGANVLTF	TGTGCCATCAGTGATAGCGGAGCTGGGGCCAACGTCCTGACTTTC
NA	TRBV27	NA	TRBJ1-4	CASSLSWGSAEKLFF	TGTGCCAGCAGTTTATCATGGGGGAGTGCTGAAAAACTGTTTTTT
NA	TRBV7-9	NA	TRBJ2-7	CASSLGAAITYEQYF	TGTGCCAGCAGCTTGGGCGCGGCAATCACCTACGAGCAGTACTTC
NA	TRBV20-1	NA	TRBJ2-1	CSARGGANGEQFF	TGCAGTGCTAGAGGGGGCGCGAATGGTGAGCAGTTCTTC
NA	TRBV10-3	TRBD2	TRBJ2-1	CAISVKGLAGDFYNEQFF	TGTGCCATCAGTGTAAAGGGACTAGCGGGGGATTTTTACAATGAGCAGTTCTTC
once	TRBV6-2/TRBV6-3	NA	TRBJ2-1	CASSYPSDEQFF	TGTGCCAGCAGTTACCCTAGCGATGAGCAGTTCTTC
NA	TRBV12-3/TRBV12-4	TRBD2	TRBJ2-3	CASSHIEIAGGPSDTQYF	TGTGCCAGCAGCCATATTGAGATAGCGGGAGGGCCGTCAGATACGCAGTATTTT
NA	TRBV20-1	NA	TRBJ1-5	CSAHDPGQPQHF	TGCAGTGCCCACGACCCCGGCCAGCCCCAGCATTTT
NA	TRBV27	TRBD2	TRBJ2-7	CASRDSGRVYEQYF	TGTGCCAGCCGAGATAGCGGGAGGGTGTACGAGCAGTACTTC
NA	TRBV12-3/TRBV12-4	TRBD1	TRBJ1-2	CASSRGLQGAKDGYTF	TGTGCCAGCAGTCGCGGACTACAGGGGGCAAAGGATGGCTACACCTTC
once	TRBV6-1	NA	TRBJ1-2	CASRTRSYGYTF	TGTGCCAGCCGGACAAGAAGCTATGGCTACACCTTC